What follows are 16 T cell receptor beta chains derived from one specimen sequenced in a study of early stage breast cancer tumors. Assay used: immunoSEQ multiplex PCR; TCRdb lists only in-frame clones, some missing. The table lists some 30,000 clones, 84% of them singletons. The sequencing input was blood. Every receptor here comes from a person aged 50 to 59 with breast cancer.

The rearrangement joins TRBV28 to TRBJ1-5, with D possibly being TRBD1 (6 bases). Germline V gene lookup returns CDR1 MDHEN and CDR2 SYDVKM. The V end was cut by 7 bases, the J end by 4 bases, with 14 bases between. The CDR3 loop spans 14 amino acids. The DNA of the CDR3 is TGTGCCAGCACCCTGGGGGGCACTAATCAGCCCCAGCATTTT. Translation: CASTLGGTNQPQHF.

The chain uses TRBV7-9 and TRBJ1-4; D unclear. Germline values: CDR1 SEHNR, CDR2 FQNEAQ (reference sequence). The V end was cut by 4 bases, the J end by 8 bases, with 5 bases between. CDR3 length: 11 amino acids. CDR3 region: CASSSSEKLFF. The CDR3, as DNA: TGTGCCAGCAGCTCCAGCGAAAAACTGTTTTTT.

The rearrangement uses TRBV7-2 and TRBJ2-3, with a weak D call TRBD1 (5 bases). Trimming removed 6 bases from V and 5 bases from J, with 12 bases in between. Per the germline V gene, CDR1 is SGHTA and CDR2 is FQGNSA. CDR3 size: 13 residues. The CDR3 loop is CASRAGLGDTQYF. CDR3 nucleotide sequence: TGTGCCAGCAGGGCAGGGTTAGGAGATACGCAGTATTTT.

V usage is TRBV7-2 and J usage is TRBJ2-5; possibly TRBD1 or TRBD2 for D (5 bases each). The V gene's germline CDR1 is SGHTA and CDR2 FQGNSA. Trimming removed 7 bases at V and 5 bases at J, with 17 bases between. The CDR3 totals 14 residues. CDR3 coding DNA: TGTGCCAGCACGTTGAGGGGAAGAATGGAGACCCAGTACTTC. It specifies CASTLRGRMETQYF.

CDR3 in amino acids: CASSYLAGTGEETQYF. The CDR3, as DNA: TGTGCCAGCAGCTACTTAGCCGGGACAGGGGAAGAGACCCAGTACTTC. The V and J genes are TRBV7-9 and TRBJ2-5; 10 bases agree with TRBD1. Germline V gene data show CDR1 as SEHNR and CDR2 as FQNEAQ (reference sequence). The CDR3 spans 16 residues. J was trimmed by 3 bases and V by 4 bases; bases with no gene match: 8.

This clone was counted once. V usage is TRBV6-5 and J usage is TRBJ1-1; D uncertain. The V end lost 0 bases, the J end lost 2 bases, and 7 bases lay between the germline ends. The CDR3 length is 14 residues. Germline CDR1 MNHEY, CDR2 SVGAGI. The CDR3 nucleotides read TGTGCCAGCAGTTACTCGAGCAGCAACACTGAAGCTTTCTTT. This sequence encodes CASSYSSSNTEAFF.

The chain joins TRBV4-2 to TRBJ2-7; 7 nucleotides agree with TRBD2. This CDR3 is 13 amino acids long. Germline V gene data show CDR1 as LGHNA and CDR2 as YNFKEQ. V trimming: 3 bases; J trimming: 5 bases; junction bases outside the gene matches: 4. CDR3 nucleotides: TGTGCCAGCAGCCAGAGGGGAGGGAACGAGCAGTACTTC. It codes for CASSQRGGNEQYF.

J is TRBJ2-2 and V is TRBV5-4, with TRBD1 matching 9 bases. This CDR3 is built from 15 residues. CDR1 is SGHNT, CDR2 YYREEE, per germline (reference sequence). J was trimmed by 3 bases and V by 5 bases; bases with no gene match: 5. CDR3 coding DNA: TGTGCCAGCAGTAGGTGGACAGGGGACACCGGGGAGCTGTTTTTT. Translating it yields CASSRWTGDTGELFF.

This chain joins TRBV30 and TRBJ2-3; tentative D call: TRBD2 (7 bases). V was pared by 2 bases and J by 5 bases, with 14 bases between. There are 14 residues in the CDR3. CDR1 and CDR2 (germline): GTSNPN, SVGIG (reference sequence). The CDR3 region is CAWSRGGREDTQYF. CDR3 in DNA: TGTGCCTGGAGTAGGGGGGGTCGCGAAGATACGCAGTATTTT. The variable domain in full, with the rest retrieved from reference TRBV30 and TRBJ2-3, is SQTIHQWPATLVQPVGSPLSLECTVEGTSNPNLYWYRQAAGRGLQLLFYSVGIGQISSEVPQNLSASRPQDRQFILSSKKLLLSDSGFYLCAWSRGGREDTQYFGPGTRLTVL.

The rearrangement joins TRBV5-1 to TRBJ2-5; TRBD2 matches at 8 bases. This CDR3 has 15 residues. The J segment lost 2 bases and the V segment lost 4 bases, leaving 7 bases of the junction unmatched. Germline assignment: CDR1 SGHRS and CDR2 YFSETQ. CDR3 protein: CASSQNSGNQETQYF. Here the CDR3 DNA reads TGCGCCAGCAGCCAAAATAGCGGGAATCAAGAGACCCAGTACTTC.

The V call is TRBV4-1, the J call TRBJ1-5; no firm D call. The CDR3 loop spans 16 amino acids. The germline V gene encodes CDR1 MGHRA and CDR2 YSYEKL. The V and J ends lost 4 bases and 4 bases respectively, with 17 bases between them. CDR3 nucleotides: TGCGCCAGCAGCCCCCGGAGCAACCATCCAAATCAGCCCCAGCATTTT. Residues: CASSPRSNHPNQPQHF.

The chain has TRBV5-1 and TRBJ1-1; maybe TRBD1 (6 bases). The CDR3 length is 16 residues. V shed 1 base and J shed 4 bases, with 17 bases lying between them. CDR1 is SGHRS, CDR2 YFSETQ, per germline. For the CDR3, the DNA is TGCGCCAGCAGCTTGACTGGGGGCCCGGGTGGCACTGAAGCTTTCTTT. It is translated as CASSLTGGPGGTEAFF.

The gene calls are TRBV7-2 and TRBJ2-2; D not resolved. The CDR3 consists of 15 residues. Deletions cut 1 base from V and 5 bases from J, with 11 bases between. Germline values: CDR1 SGHTA, CDR2 FQGNSA. Written as DNA, the CDR3 is TGTGCCAGCAGCTTAGTGGGCTCGATAACCGGGGAGCTGTTTTTT. Translated: CASSLVGSITGELFF.

This sequence joins TRBV15 and TRBJ2-2, with D tentatively TRBD1 or TRBD2 (5 bases each). Trimming shortened V by 0 bases and J by 3 bases, and 14 bases separated the two germline ends. This CDR3 is built from 17 residues. Per germline, CDR1 LNHNV and CDR2 YYDKDF (reference sequence). The CDR3 DNA sequence: TGTGCCACCAGCAGAGATTACAGGCTGGAGGACACCGGGGAGCTGTTTTTT. Translated: CATSRDYRLEDTGELFF.

CDR3 DNA sequence: TGTGCCAGCAGCTCGGGAGTCCAAGAGACCCAGTACTTC. Protein product: CASSSGVQETQYF. The genes are TRBV27 and TRBJ2-5; possibly TRBD2 for D (6 bases). The CDR3 loop spans 13 amino acids. Trimming stripped 6 bases from V and 1 base from J, with 9 bases between. Germline V gene data show CDR1 as MNHEY and CDR2 as SMNVEV (reference sequence).

The chain combines TRBV5-1 with TRBJ1-2, with TRBD1 as a possible D gene (5 bases). V was shortened by 2 bases and J by 7 bases, with 15 bases between the two germline ends. The CDR3 runs to 14 residues. Germline V gene sequence: CDR1 SGHRS, CDR2 YFSETQ. DNA for the CDR3: TGCGCCAGCAGCTTAGGCCAGGGATTAGGTGGCTACACCTTC. It encodes CASSLGQGLGGYTF.